One and the same sample provided the 9 T cell receptor beta chains below, sequenced in a study of cytotoxic CD8 clonotypes in ibrutinib-treated CLL (dated by TCRdb to the early 2020s). Sample time point, as interpreted from the label and publication: progressive disease on ibrutinib. Libraries came from the immunoSEQ multiplex PCR assay. This immuneACCESS table, as held by TCRdb, lists in-frame sequences with V and J called but not all clones. Of the missing ones, under half trace to an unresolved V gene in checked studies; the others have no known cause. This sample has about 74,000 clones in its table, and 80% of those were observed once. The ten biggest clones cover roughly 8% of the sample. Sample: PBMCs, taken at disease progression, from a patient treated with ibrutinib. The receptors stem from a human donor with chronic lymphocytic leukemia.

This chain connects TRBV4-1 to TRBJ2-4; no definite D call. The V and J ends lost 3 bases and 0 bases respectively, with 9 bases between them. This CDR3 has 15 residues. CDR1 is MGHRA, CDR2 YSYEKL, per germline. CDR3 sequence reads: CASSQPDLAKNIQYF. CDR3 DNA: TGCGCCAGCAGCCAGCCAGATCTAGCCAAAAACATTCAGTACTTC.

The chain carries TRBV6-5 and TRBJ2-1; D is uncertain. Germline V gene data show CDR1 as MNHEY and CDR2 as SVGAGI. V was trimmed by 2 bases and J by 9 bases, leaving 5 bases between them. This CDR3 is 11 amino acids long. This chain's CDR3 is CASSYDGEQFF. The CDR3, as DNA: TGTGCCAGCAGTTACGATGGTGAGCAGTTCTTC.

The genes are TRBV13 and TRBJ2-5; D assignment may be TRBD1 or TRBD2 (6 bases each). The V end lost 5 bases, the J end lost 1 base, and 11 bases lay between the germline ends. The CDR3 is 14 residues long. In germline, CDR1 is PRHDT, CDR2 FYEKMQ (reference sequence). CDR3 sequence (DNA): TGTGCCAGCAGCCCTGGGGGGCCCCAAGAGACCCAGTACTTC. Its translation is CASSPGGPQETQYF.

The chain joins TRBV11-3 to TRBJ2-1; D is uncertain. This CDR3 is 14 amino acids long. V gave up 3 bases and J gave up 8 bases, with 14 bases separating them. CDR1 is SGHNT and CDR2 is YENEEA in the germline V gene. The CDR3, as DNA: TGTGCCAGCAGCTTTGGGAAGGGCGTAGATGAGCAGTTCTTC. Translation gives CASSFGKGVDEQFF.

This sequence joins TRBV29-1 and TRBJ1-1, with D unclear. The CDR3 is 14 residues long. CDR1 SQVTM and CDR2 ANQGSEA come from the germline V gene. Trimming removed 5 bases from V and 2 bases from J, with 15 bases in between. CDR3: CSVKGLRANTEAFF. CDR3 nucleotide sequence: TGCAGCGTTAAGGGCTTACGGGCTAACACTGAAGCTTTCTTT. The full variable domain, its missing parts supplied by reference TRBV29-1 and TRBJ1-1, is SAVISQKPSRDICQRGTSLTIQCQVDSQVTMMFWYRQQPGQSLTLIATANQGSEATYESGFVIDKFPISRPNLTFSTLTVSNMSPEDSSIYLCSVKGLRANTEAFFGQGTRLTVV.

This clone was seen just once. This chain joins TRBV6-5 and TRBJ1-6; D gene unclear. From germline, CDR1 is MNHEY and CDR2 SVGAGI. The CDR3 spans 16 residues. V lost 0 bases to trimming and J lost 5 bases, with 11 bases between them. The DNA for the CDR3 is TGTGCCAGCAGTTACTCGGTCCTGAGAAATAATTCACCCCTCCACTTT. As protein: CASSYSVLRNNSPLHF.

The chain combines TRBV9 with TRBJ2-5; D gene uncertain. This CDR3 is 13 amino acids long. The germline gives CDR1 SGDLS, CDR2 YYNGEE. The germline V and J ends were trimmed by 0 bases and 2 bases, with 5 bases remaining between them. The CDR3 spells CASSVDWQETQYF. In DNA, the CDR3 is TGTGCCAGCAGCGTAGATTGGCAAGAGACCCAGTACTTC.

This chain uses TRBV30 with TRBJ1-6; tentatively, D is TRBD1 (6 bases). Looked up from germline, CDR1 is GTSNPN and CDR2 is SVGIG (reference sequence). This CDR3 contains 13 residues. Trimming cost V 6 bases and J 5 bases, with 11 bases left between them. CDR3: CACRGADNSPLHF. The CDR3, as DNA: TGTGCCTGCCGGGGGGCAGATAATTCACCCCTCCACTTT.

This clone was counted a few times. The J gene is TRBJ1-5, the V gene TRBV6-6; weak D call: TRBD1 (5 bases). CDR1 MNHNY and CDR2 SVGAGI come from the germline V gene (reference sequence). The V and J ends lost 6 bases and 1 base respectively, with 16 bases between them. There are 16 residues in the CDR3. The DNA for the CDR3 is TGTGCCAGCAGACAAACGTGGGGGATAAGCAATCAGCCCCAGCATTTT. Translation: CASRQTWGISNQPQHF.